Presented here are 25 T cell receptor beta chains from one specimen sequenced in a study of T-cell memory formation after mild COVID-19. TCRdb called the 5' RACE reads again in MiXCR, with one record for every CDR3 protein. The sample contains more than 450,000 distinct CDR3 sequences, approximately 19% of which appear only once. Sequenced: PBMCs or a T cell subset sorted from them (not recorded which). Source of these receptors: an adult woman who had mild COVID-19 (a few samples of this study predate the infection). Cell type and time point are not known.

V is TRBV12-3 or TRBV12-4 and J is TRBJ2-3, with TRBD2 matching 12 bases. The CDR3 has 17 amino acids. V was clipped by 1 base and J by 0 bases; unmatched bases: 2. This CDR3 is CASSLGTSGTSTDTQYF. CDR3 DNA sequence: TGTGCCAGCAGTTTAGGGACTAGCGGGACTAGCACAGATACGCAGTATTTT.

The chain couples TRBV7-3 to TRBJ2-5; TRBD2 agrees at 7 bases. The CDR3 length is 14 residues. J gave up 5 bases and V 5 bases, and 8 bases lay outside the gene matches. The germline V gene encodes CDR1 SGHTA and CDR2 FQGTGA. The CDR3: CASSPYQGGETQYF. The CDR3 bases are TGTGCCAGCAGCCCCTATCAGGGAGGGGAGACCCAGTACTTC.

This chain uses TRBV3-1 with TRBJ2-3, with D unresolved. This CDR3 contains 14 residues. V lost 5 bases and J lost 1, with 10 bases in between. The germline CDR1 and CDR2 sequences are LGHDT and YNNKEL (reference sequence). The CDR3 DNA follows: TGTGCCAGCAGCTCATTTGTAGGCACAGATACGCAGTATTTT. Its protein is CASSSFVGTDTQYF.

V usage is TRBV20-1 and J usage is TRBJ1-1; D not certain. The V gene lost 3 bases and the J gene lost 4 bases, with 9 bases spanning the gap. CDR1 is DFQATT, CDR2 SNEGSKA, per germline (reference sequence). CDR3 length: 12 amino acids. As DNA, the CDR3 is TGCAGTGCTAGGGCCAGAATCACTGAAGCTTTCTTT. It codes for CSARARITEAFF.

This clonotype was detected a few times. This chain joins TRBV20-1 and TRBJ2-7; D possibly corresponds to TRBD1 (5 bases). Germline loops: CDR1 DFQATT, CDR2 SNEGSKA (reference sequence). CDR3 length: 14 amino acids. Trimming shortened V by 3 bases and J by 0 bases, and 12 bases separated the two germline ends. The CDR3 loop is CSASEAGLSYEQYF. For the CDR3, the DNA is TGCAGTGCTAGCGAGGCAGGGCTCTCCTACGAGCAGTACTTC.

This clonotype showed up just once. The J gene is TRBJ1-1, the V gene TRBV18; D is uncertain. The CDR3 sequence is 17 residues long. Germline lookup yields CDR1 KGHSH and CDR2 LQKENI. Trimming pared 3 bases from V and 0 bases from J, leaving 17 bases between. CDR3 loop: CASSPGRQDPMNTEAFF. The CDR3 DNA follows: TGTGCCAGCTCACCTGGGAGGCAGGACCCTATGAACACTGAAGCTTTCTTT.

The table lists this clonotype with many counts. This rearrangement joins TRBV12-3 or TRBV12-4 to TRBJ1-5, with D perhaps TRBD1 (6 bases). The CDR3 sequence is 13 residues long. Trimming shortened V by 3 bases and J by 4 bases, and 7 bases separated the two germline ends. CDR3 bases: TGTGCCAGCAGTTTCGACAGGAATCAGCCCCAGCATTTT. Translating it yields CASSFDRNQPQHF.

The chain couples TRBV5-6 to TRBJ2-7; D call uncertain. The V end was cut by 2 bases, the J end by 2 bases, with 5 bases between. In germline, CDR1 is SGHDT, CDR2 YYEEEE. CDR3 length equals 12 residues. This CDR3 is CASSFTAYEQYF. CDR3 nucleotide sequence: TGTGCCAGCAGCTTTACAGCCTACGAGCAGTACTTC.

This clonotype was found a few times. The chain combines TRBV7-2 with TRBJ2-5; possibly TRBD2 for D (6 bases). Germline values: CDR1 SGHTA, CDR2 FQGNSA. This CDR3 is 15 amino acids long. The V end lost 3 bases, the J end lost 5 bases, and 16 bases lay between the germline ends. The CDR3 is CASSLAPTSRETQYF. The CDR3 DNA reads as TGTGCCAGCAGCTTGGCCCCCACTAGCCGGGAGACCCAGTACTTC.

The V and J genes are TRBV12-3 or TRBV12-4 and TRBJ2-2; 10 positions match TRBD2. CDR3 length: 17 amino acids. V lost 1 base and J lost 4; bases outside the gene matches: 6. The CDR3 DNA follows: TGTGCCAGCAGTTTAGTTCTCCTAGCGGGAGTCACCGGGGAGCTGTTTTTT. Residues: CASSLVLLAGVTGELFF.

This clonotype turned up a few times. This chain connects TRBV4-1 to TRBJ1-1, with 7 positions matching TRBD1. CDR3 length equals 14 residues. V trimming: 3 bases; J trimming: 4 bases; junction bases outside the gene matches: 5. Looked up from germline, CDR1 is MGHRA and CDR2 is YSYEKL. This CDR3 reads CASSHPQGTTEAFF. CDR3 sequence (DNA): TGCGCCAGCAGCCACCCACAGGGGACCACTGAAGCTTTCTTT.

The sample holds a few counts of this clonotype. The CDR3 region is CASSPGLVMGYNEQFF. The CDR3 DNA sequence: TGTGCCAGCAGCCCAGGACTAGTTATGGGTTACAATGAGCAGTTCTTC. This chain joins TRBV7-2 and TRBJ2-1; 7 nucleotides match TRBD2. CDR3 size: 16 residues. With 5 bases clipped from V and 4 bases from J, the junction kept 11 bases outside the gene matches. The germline V gene has CDR1 SGHTA and CDR2 FQGNSA.

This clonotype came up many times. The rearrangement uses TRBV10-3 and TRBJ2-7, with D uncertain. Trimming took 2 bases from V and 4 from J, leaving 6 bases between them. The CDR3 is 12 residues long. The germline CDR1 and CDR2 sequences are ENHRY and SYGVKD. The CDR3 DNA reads TGTGCCATCAGTGAGCCGAGTTACGAGCAGTACTTC. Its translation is CAISEPSYEQYF.

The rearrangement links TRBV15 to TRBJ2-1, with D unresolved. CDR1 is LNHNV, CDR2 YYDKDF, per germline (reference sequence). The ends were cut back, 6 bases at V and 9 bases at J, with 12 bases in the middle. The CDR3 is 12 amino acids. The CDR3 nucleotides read TGTGCCACCAGGTTCTCGGCTGGTGAGCAGTTCTTC. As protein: CATRFSAGEQFF.

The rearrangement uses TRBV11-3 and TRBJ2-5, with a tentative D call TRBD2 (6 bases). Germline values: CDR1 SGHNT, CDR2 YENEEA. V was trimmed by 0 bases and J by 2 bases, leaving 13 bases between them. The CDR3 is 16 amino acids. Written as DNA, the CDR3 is TGTGCCAGCAGCTTAGATCGGATAGCGGTACAAGAGACCCAGTACTTC. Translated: CASSLDRIAVQETQYF.

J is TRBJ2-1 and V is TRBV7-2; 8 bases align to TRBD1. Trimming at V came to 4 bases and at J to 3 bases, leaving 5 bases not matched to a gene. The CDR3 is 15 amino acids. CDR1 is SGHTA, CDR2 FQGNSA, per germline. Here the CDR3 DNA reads TGTGCCAGCAGCTCTGACAGGGGACGCTACAATGAGCAGTTCTTC. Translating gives CASSSDRGRYNEQFF. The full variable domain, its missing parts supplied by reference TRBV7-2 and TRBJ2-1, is GAGVSQSPSNKVTEKGKDVELRCDPISGHTALYWYRQSLGQGLEFLIYFQGNSAPDKSGLPSDRFSAERTGGSVSTLTIQRTQQEDSAVYLCASSSDRGRYNEQFFGPGTRLTVL.

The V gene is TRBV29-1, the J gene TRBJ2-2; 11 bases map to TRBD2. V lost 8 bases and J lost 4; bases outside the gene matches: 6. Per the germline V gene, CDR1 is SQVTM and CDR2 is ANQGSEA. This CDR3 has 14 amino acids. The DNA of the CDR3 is TGCAGCTATATAGCGGGGGGGCGCACCGGGGAGCTGTTTTTT. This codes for CSYIAGGRTGELFF.

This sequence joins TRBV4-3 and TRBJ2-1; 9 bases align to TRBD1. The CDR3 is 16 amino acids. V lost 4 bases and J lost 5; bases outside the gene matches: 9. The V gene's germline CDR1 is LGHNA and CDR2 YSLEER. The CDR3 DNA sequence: TGCGCCAGCAGCCGCGTCGCGGGACAGGGCCACAATGAGCAGTTCTTC. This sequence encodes CASSRVAGQGHNEQFF.

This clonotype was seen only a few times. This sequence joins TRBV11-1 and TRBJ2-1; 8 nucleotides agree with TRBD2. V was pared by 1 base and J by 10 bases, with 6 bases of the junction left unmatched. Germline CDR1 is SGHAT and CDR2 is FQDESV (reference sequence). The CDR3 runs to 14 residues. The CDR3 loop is CASSLGTGTREQFF. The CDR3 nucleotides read TGTGCCAGCAGCTTAGGGACCGGGACTAGAGAGCAGTTCTTC.

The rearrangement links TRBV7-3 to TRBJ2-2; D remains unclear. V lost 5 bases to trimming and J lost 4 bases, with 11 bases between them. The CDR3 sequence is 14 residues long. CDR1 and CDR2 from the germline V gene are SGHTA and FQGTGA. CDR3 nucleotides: TGTGCCAGCAGCAATTCGGTCACCACCGGGGAGCTGTTTTTT. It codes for CASSNSVTTGELFF.

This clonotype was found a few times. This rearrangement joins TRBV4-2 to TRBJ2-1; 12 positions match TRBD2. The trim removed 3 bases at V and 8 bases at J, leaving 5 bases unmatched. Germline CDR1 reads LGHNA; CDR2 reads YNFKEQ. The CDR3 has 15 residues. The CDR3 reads CASSQTSGSYDEQFF. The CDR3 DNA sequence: TGTGCCAGCAGCCAGACTAGCGGGAGTTATGATGAGCAGTTCTTC.

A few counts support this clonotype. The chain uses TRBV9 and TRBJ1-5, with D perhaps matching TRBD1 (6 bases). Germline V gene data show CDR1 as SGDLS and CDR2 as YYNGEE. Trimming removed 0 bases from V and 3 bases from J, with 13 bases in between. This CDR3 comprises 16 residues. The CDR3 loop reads CASSVGSGEVNQPQHF. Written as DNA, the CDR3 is TGTGCCAGCAGCGTAGGGTCAGGGGAGGTCAATCAGCCCCAGCATTTT.

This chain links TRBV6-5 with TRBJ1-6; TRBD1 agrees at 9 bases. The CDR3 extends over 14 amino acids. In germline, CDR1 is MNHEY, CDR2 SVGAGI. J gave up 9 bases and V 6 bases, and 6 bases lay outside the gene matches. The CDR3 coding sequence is TGTGCCAGCAGATCAACAGGGGGCGTTTCACCCCTCCACTTT. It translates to CASRSTGGVSPLHF.

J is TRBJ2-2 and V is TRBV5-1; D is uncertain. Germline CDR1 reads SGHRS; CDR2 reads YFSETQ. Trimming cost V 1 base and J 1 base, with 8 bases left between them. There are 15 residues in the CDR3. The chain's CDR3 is CASSLPGGNTGELFF. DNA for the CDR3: TGCGCCAGCAGCTTGCCAGGCGGGAACACCGGGGAGCTGTTTTTT.

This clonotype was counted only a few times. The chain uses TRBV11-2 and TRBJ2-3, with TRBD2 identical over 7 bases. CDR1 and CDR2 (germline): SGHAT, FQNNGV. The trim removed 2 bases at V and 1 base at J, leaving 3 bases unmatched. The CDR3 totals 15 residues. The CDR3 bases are TGTGCCAGCAGCTTAATCGCGGGAGGCACAGATACGCAGTATTTT. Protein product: CASSLIAGGTDTQYF.